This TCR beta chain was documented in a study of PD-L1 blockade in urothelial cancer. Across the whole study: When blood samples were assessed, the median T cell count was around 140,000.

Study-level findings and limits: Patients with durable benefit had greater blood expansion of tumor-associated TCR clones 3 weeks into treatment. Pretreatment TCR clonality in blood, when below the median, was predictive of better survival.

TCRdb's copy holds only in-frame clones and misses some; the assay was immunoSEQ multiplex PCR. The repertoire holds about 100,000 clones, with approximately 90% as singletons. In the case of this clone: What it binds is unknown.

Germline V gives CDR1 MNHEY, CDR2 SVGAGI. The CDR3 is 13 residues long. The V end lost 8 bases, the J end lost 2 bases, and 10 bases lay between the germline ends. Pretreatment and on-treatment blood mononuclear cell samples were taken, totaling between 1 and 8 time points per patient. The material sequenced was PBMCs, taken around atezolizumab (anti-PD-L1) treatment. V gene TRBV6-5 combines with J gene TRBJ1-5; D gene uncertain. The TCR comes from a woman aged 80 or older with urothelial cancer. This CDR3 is CASGPLGNQPQHF. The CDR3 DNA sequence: TGTGCCAGCGGGCCCTTGGGCAATCAGCCCCAGCATTTT.